Shown below are 8 T cell receptor beta chains from a single sample sequenced in a study of blood T cell repertoires in COVID-19. Libraries were prepared by immunoSEQ multiplex PCR; TCRdb keeps only in-frame clonotypes and omits some of them. In the table there are tens of thousands of clones, roughly nine tenths of which are singletons. Sequencing was performed on peripheral blood. These receptors all stem from a man aged 50-59 years with active COVID-19.

The chain couples TRBV10-3 to TRBJ2-2; 8 positions agree with TRBD1. This CDR3 comprises 15 residues. V shed 4 bases, J shed 4 bases, and the junction held 5 bases outside the gene matches. Germline CDR1 is ENHRY and CDR2 is SYGVKD. The CDR3 bases are TGTGCCATCAGTGCGGACAGGGTAGGCACCGGGGAGCTGTTTTTT. This gives the protein CAISADRVGTGELFF.

This rearrangement joins TRBV9 to TRBJ2-5; 7 bases agree with TRBD1. Germline V lookup: CDR1 SGDLS, CDR2 YYNGEE. The CDR3 runs to 13 residues. V lost 7 bases to trimming and J lost 2 bases; unmatched junction nucleotides: 5. The CDR3 protein is CASSTGYQETQYF. For the CDR3, the DNA is TGTGCCAGCTCGACAGGGTATCAAGAGACCCAGTACTTC.

In the case of this clone: The junction departs from germline at one end; a sequencing error may be responsible. This chain connects TRBV7-7 to TRBJ1-2, with D possibly matching TRBD1 (6 bases). The CDR3 runs 15 residues. The V gene's germline CDR1 is SSHAT and CDR2 FNYEAQ (reference sequence). This CDR3 reads CASRKPRGYGYGYTF. The CDR3 bases are TGTGCTAGCAGGAAACCCAGGGGTTACGGCTATGGCTACACCTTC.

This clone showed up just a few times. The chain links TRBV5-1 to TRBJ2-7, with 8 bases identical to TRBD2. The CDR3 has 12 residues. Germline CDR1 SGHRS, CDR2 YFSETQ. V was clipped by 6 bases and J by 3 bases; unmatched bases: 2. The CDR3 loop reads CASKLADYEQYF. The CDR3 nucleotides are TGCGCCAGCAAACTAGCGGACTACGAGCAGTACTTC. The full variable domain, in which reference TRBV5-1 and TRBJ2-7 provide the parts outside the CDR3, is KAGVTQTPRYLIKTRGQQVTLSCSPISGHRSVSWYQQTPGQGLQFLFEYFSETQRNKGNFPGRFSGRQFSNSRSEMNVSTLELGDSALYLCASKLADYEQYFGPGTRLTVT.

The V and J genes are TRBV3-1 (or the pseudogene TRBV3-2) and TRBJ1-2, with unresolved D. The CDR3 is 13 residues long. Trimming took 0 bases from V and 4 from J, leaving 6 bases between them. Germline V gene lookup returns CDR1 LGHDT and CDR2 YNNKEL (reference sequence). This CDR3 is CASSQEQFYGYTF. The DNA for the CDR3 is TGTGCCAGCAGCCAAGAACAGTTCTATGGCTACACCTTC.

The chain couples TRBV15 to TRBJ1-2; D is unresolved. The V end was cut by 2 bases, the J end by 7 bases, with 5 bases between. This CDR3 is 11 amino acids long. CDR1 is LNHNV, CDR2 YYDKDF, per germline (reference sequence). CDR3 amino acids: CATSRTGGYTF. The CDR3 coding sequence is TGTGCCACCAGCAGAACGGGTGGCTACACCTTC. Filled out from reference TRBV15 and TRBJ1-2, the complete variable domain reads DAMVIQNPRYQVTQFGKPVTLSCSQTLNHNVMYWYQQKSSQAPKLLFHYYDKDFNNEADTPDNFQSRRPNTSFCFLDIRSPGLGDTAMYLCATSRTGGYTFGSGTRLTVV.

The CDR3 loop reads CASSQDRGLEQYF. Here the CDR3 DNA reads TGCGCCAGCAGCCAAGATCGAGGGCTCGAGCAGTACTTC. V and J are TRBV4-3 and TRBJ2-7; D may be TRBD2 (5 bases). The germline gives CDR1 LGHNA, CDR2 YSLEER. Trimming removed 0 bases from V and 6 bases from J, with 9 bases in between. The CDR3 totals 13 residues.

V is TRBV3-1 (or the pseudogene TRBV3-2) and J is TRBJ1-1; tentative D call: TRBD1 (5 bases). CDR3 length: 15 residues. Trimming removed 3 bases from V and 2 bases from J, with 13 bases in between. In germline, CDR1 is LGHDT, CDR2 YNNKEL (reference sequence). CDR3 DNA: TGTGCCAGCAGCCAGTTTCGTCAGGGAAACACTGAAGCTTTCTTT. It codes for CASSQFRQGNTEAFF.